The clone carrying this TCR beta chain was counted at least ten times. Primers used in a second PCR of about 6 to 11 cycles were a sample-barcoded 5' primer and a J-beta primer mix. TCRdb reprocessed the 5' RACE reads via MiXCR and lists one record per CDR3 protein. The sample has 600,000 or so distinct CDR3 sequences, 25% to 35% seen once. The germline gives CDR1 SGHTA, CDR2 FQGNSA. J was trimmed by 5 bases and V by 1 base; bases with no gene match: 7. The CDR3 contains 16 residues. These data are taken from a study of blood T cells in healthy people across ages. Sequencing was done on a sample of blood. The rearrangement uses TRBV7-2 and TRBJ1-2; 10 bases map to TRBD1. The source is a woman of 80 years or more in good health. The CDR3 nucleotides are TGTGCCAGCAGCTTAGTTCCGGGACAGGGGAATTATGGCTACACCTTC. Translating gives CASSLVPGQGNYGYTF.